This T cell receptor beta chain was recorded in a study of blood T cell repertoires in COVID-19. Study context: T cells, B-cell-depleted T cells, or PBMCs supplied cDNA or gDNA.

Germline CDR1 reads MDHEN; CDR2 reads SYDVKM. The CDR3 runs to 13 residues. After removal of 11 bases from V and 2 bases from J, the junction contained 9 bases not matched to a gene. The participants were between about 18 and 90 years old and came from under 25 US areas. Cohorts were determined from participant-reported clinical history. Cohort 3 recovery required two negative PCRs, clearance, or symptom resolution. The method was immunoSEQ multiplex PCR; TCRdb's version includes in-frame clones alone and lacks a portion of them. The sample holds 350,000 to 400,000 clones; around 89% are singletons and the top ten take 0.9% to 1.5%.

The sample consisted of PBMCs or T cells enriched from blood (not recorded which). The chain combines TRBV28 with TRBJ2-7; 7 bases match TRBD2. The sequence came from a woman between 18 and 30 years old who had recovered from COVID-19. The CDR3 DNA reads as TGTGCCTCCTGGGCGGGGGTCGCCTACGAGCAGTACTTC. Encoded protein: CASWAGVAYEQYF.